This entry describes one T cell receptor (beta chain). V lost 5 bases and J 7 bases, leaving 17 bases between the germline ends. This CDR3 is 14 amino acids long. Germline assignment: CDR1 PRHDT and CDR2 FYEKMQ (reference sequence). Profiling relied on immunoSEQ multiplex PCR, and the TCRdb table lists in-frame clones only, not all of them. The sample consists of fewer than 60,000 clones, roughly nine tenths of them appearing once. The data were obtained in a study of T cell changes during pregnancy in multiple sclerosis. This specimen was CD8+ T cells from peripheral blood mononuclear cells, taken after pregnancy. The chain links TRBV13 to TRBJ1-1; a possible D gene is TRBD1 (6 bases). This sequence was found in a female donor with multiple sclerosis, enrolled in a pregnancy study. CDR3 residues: CASSEDSRKNEAFF. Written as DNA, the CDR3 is TGTGCCAGCAGCGAGGACAGCCGCAAGAATGAAGCTTTCTTT. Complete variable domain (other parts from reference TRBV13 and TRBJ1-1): AAGVIQSPRHLIKEKRETATLKCYPIPRHDTVYWYQQGPGQDPQFLISFYEKMQSDKGSIPDRFSAQQFSDYHSELNMSSLELGDSALYFCASSEDSRKNEAFFGQGTRLTVV.